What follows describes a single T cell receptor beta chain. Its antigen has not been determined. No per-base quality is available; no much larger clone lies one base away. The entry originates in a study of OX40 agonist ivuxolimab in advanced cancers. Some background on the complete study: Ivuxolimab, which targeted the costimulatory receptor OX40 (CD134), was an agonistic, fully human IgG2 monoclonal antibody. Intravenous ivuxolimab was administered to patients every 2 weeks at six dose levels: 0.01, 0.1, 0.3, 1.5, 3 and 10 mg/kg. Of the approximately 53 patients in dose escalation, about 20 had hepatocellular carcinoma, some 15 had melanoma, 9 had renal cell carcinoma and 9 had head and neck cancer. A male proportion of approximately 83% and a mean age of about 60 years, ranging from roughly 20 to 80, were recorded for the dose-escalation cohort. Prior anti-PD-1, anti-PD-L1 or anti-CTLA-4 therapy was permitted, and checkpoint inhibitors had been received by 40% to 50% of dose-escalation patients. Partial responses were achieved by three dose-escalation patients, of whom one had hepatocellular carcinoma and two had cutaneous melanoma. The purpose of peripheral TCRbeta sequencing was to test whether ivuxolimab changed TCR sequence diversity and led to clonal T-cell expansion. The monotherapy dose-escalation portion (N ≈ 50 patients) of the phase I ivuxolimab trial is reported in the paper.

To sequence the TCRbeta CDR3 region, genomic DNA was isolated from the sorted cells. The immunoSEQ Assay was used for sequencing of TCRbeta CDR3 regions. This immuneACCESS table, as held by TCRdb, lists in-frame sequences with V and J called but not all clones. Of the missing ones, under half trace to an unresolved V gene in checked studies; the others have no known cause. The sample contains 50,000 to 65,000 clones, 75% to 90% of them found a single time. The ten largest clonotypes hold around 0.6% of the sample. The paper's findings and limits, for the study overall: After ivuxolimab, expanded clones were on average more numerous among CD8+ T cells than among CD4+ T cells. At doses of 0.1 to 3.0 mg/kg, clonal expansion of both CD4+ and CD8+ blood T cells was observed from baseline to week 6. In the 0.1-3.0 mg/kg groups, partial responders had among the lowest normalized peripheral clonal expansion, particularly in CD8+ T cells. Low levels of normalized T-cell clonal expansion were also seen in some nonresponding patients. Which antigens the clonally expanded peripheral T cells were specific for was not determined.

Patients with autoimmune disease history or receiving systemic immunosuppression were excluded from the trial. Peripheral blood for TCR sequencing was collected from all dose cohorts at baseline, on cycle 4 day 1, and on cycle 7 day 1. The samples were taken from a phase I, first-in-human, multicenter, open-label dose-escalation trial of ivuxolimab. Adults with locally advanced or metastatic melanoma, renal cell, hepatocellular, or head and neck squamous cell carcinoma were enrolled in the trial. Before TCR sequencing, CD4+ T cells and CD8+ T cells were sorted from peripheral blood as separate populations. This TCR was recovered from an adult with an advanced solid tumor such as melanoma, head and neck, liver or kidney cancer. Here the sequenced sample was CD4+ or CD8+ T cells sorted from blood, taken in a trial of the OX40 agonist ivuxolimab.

The nucleotide sequence is given as TGTGCCAGCACCGGTTGGGGTAGGGACCCCCACAATGAGCAGTTCTTC. Translated, it gives CASTGWGRDPHNEQFF. The sequence links TRBV28 to TRBJ2-1, with the D call perhaps TRBD1 or TRBD2, as 5 bases match in each case. The germline V gene encodes CDR1 MDHEN and CDR2 SYDVKM. V is cut by 7 bases and J by 5 bases, and the space between the germline ends is 21 bases. From cysteine to phenylalanine, the CDR3 is 16 amino acids long. Only CDR3 DNA remains: 48 bases, in frame from the first base.